The rows below give T cell receptor beta chains drawn from one sample of a study of shared clonotypes between healthy human individuals. Generated by immunoSEQ multiplex PCR, the TCRdb table keeps only in-frame clones and is missing some. The sample includes around 640,000 clones, roughly 96% seen only once; the top ten take 0.11%. Sequenced material: naive CD8+ T cells sorted from blood. Receptors originate from a woman in her 30s in good health. Both conserved end residues are part of each CDR3. Fields, in order: CDR3 length, D gene, J gene, clone size, V gene, CDR3 protein, CDR3 DNA. A D gene is named only where the DNA matches it firmly. Size tells how often a clone was seen (once, few, many) or the class of an expanded clone, and some rows leave it out.

CDR3 length: 16; D gene: TRBD2; J gene: TRBJ2-5; clone size: once; V gene: TRBV5-1; CDR3 protein: CASSLDPSGMLETQYF; CDR3 DNA: TGCGCCAGCAGCTTGGATCCTAGCGGGATGTTGGAGACCCAGTACTTC
CDR3 length: 14; D gene: -; J gene: TRBJ1-1; clone size: -; V gene: TRBV7-8; CDR3 protein: CASSLAPGNTEAFF; CDR3 DNA: TGTGCCAGCAGCTTAGCGCCAGGGAACACTGAAGCTTTCTTT
CDR3 length: 17; D gene: -; J gene: TRBJ2-2; clone size: once; V gene: TRBV10-3; CDR3 protein: CAISERLAWVGTGELFF; CDR3 DNA: TGTGCCATCAGTGAGAGGCTAGCCTGGGTAGGCACCGGGGAGCTGTTTTTT
CDR3 length: 14; D gene: -; J gene: TRBJ2-1; clone size: -; V gene: TRBV29-1; CDR3 protein: CSVVGATTRNEQFF; CDR3 DNA: TGCAGCGTTGTAGGAGCCACGACTAGGAATGAGCAGTTCTTC
CDR3 length: 14; D gene: -; J gene: TRBJ2-2; clone size: -; V gene: TRBV27; CDR3 protein: CASSFGGPTGELFF; CDR3 DNA: TGTGCCAGCAGTTTCGGGGGTCCCACCGGGGAGCTGTTTTTT
CDR3 length: 14; D gene: -; J gene: TRBJ1-6; clone size: -; V gene: TRBV19; CDR3 protein: CASSNGVRESPLHF; CDR3 DNA: TGTGCCAGTAGTAACGGGGTCCGGGAATCACCCCTCCACTTT
CDR3 length: 14; D gene: TRBD1; J gene: TRBJ2-2; clone size: -; V gene: TRBV19; CDR3 protein: CATTGTGGFWELFF; CDR3 DNA: TGTGCCACAACCGGGACAGGGGGTTTCTGGGAGCTGTTTTTT
CDR3 length: 14; D gene: -; J gene: TRBJ1-5; clone size: -; V gene: TRBV28; CDR3 protein: CASSYRGAGQPQHF; CDR3 DNA: TGTGCCAGCAGTTATCGGGGGGCCGGTCAGCCCCAGCATTTT
CDR3 length: 16; D gene: -; J gene: TRBJ2-1; clone size: -; V gene: TRBV9; CDR3 protein: CASSVDQTGDYNEQFF; CDR3 DNA: TGTGCCAGCAGCGTAGATCAGACGGGAGACTACAATGAGCAGTTCTTC
CDR3 length: 17; D gene: -; J gene: TRBJ2-1; clone size: -; V gene: TRBV28; CDR3 protein: CASSLRGREPSYNEQFF; CDR3 DNA: TGTGCCAGCAGTTTACGGGGGCGGGAGCCCTCCTACAATGAGCAGTTCTTC
CDR3 length: 14; D gene: TRBD2; J gene: TRBJ2-1; clone size: -; V gene: TRBV28; CDR3 protein: CASSFAGGGNEQFF; CDR3 DNA: TGTGCCAGCAGTTTCGCGGGGGGCGGGAATGAGCAGTTCTTC
CDR3 length: 14; D gene: TRBD2; J gene: TRBJ2-7; clone size: -; V gene: TRBV27; CDR3 protein: CASSFSSGAYEQYF; CDR3 DNA: TGTGCCAGCAGTTTTTCTAGCGGGGCATACGAGCAGTACTTC
CDR3 length: 18; D gene: TRBD2; J gene: TRBJ2-4; clone size: -; V gene: TRBV19; CDR3 protein: CASSTTSGRAGAKNIQYF; CDR3 DNA: TGTGCCAGTAGTACGACTAGCGGGAGGGCCGGGGCCAAAAACATTCAGTACTTC
CDR3 length: 13; D gene: -; J gene: TRBJ1-1; clone size: -; V gene: TRBV19; CDR3 protein: CASSMGGGTEAFF; CDR3 DNA: TGTGCCAGTAGTATGGGGGGAGGTACTGAAGCTTTCTTT
CDR3 length: 15; D gene: TRBD1; J gene: TRBJ1-2; clone size: -; V gene: TRBV11-2; CDR3 protein: CASSLEGTGVYGYTF; CDR3 DNA: TGTGCCAGCAGCTTAGAGGGGACAGGCGTTTATGGCTACACCTTC
CDR3 length: 14; D gene: -; J gene: TRBJ1-4; clone size: -; V gene: TRBV19; CDR3 protein: CASSIDGETEKLFF; CDR3 DNA: TGTGCCAGTAGTATAGACGGCGAGACTGAAAAACTGTTTTTT
CDR3 length: 11; D gene: -; J gene: TRBJ2-7; clone size: -; V gene: TRBV28; CDR3 protein: CASSFGGEQYF; CDR3 DNA: TGTGCCAGCAGTTTTGGTGGTGAGCAGTACTTC
CDR3 length: 14; D gene: -; J gene: TRBJ2-2; clone size: -; V gene: TRBV28; CDR3 protein: CASSHEGNTGELFF; CDR3 DNA: TGTGCCAGCAGTCACGAGGGGAACACCGGGGAGCTGTTTTTT
CDR3 length: 16; D gene: -; J gene: TRBJ1-4; clone size: -; V gene: TRBV1; CDR3 protein: CTSSQESGNTNEKLFF; CDR3 DNA: TGCACCAGCAGCCAAGAATCGGGGAACACTAATGAAAAACTGTTTTTT
CDR3 length: 16; D gene: TRBD2; J gene: TRBJ2-3; clone size: -; V gene: TRBV11-2; CDR3 protein: CASSLHARESTDTQYF; CDR3 DNA: TGTGCCAGCAGCTTACATGCGCGGGAGAGCACAGATACGCAGTATTTT
CDR3 length: 18; D gene: -; J gene: TRBJ1-1; clone size: -; V gene: TRBV4-1; CDR3 protein: CASSQDLPATEQLYEAFF; CDR3 DNA: TGCGCCAGCAGCCAAGATCTTCCTGCGACTGAACAATTATATGAAGCTTTCTTT
CDR3 length: 13; D gene: -; J gene: TRBJ2-2; clone size: -; V gene: TRBV2; CDR3 protein: CASKGGNTGELFF; CDR3 DNA: TGTGCCAGCAAGGGGGGCAACACCGGGGAGCTGTTTTTT
CDR3 length: 16; D gene: -; J gene: TRBJ1-6; clone size: -; V gene: TRBV7-9; CDR3 protein: CASSFRELAYNSPLHF; CDR3 DNA: TGTGCCAGCAGCTTCCGGGAATTAGCCTATAATTCACCCCTCCACTTT
CDR3 length: 11; D gene: -; J gene: TRBJ2-7; clone size: -; V gene: TRBV7-9; CDR3 protein: CASSQDGEQYF; CDR3 DNA: TGTGCCAGCAGCCAGGACGGCGAGCAGTACTTC
CDR3 length: 15; D gene: -; J gene: TRBJ2-1; clone size: -; V gene: TRBV11-2; CDR3 protein: CASSLEHGNYNEQFF; CDR3 DNA: TGTGCCAGCAGCTTAGAACATGGCAACTACAATGAGCAGTTCTTC
CDR3 length: 14; D gene: -; J gene: TRBJ1-3; clone size: -; V gene: TRBV15; CDR3 protein: CATSAPGFGNTIYF; CDR3 DNA: TGTGCCACCAGCGCTCCAGGGTTTGGAAACACCATATATTTT
CDR3 length: 15; D gene: -; J gene: TRBJ2-1; clone size: -; V gene: TRBV28; CDR3 protein: CAGSWTVSSYNEQFF; CDR3 DNA: TGTGCCGGATCATGGACAGTGAGCTCCTACAATGAGCAGTTCTTC
CDR3 length: 14; D gene: -; J gene: TRBJ2-7; clone size: -; V gene: TRBV19; CDR3 protein: CASSISGTGYEQYF; CDR3 DNA: TGTGCCAGTAGTATATCCGGGACGGGCTACGAGCAGTACTTC
CDR3 length: 13; D gene: -; J gene: TRBJ1-2; clone size: -; V gene: TRBV27; CDR3 protein: CASSLRGNYGYTF; CDR3 DNA: TGTGCCAGCAGTTTAAGGGGGAACTATGGCTACACCTTC
CDR3 length: 15; D gene: TRBD2; J gene: TRBJ2-1; clone size: -; V gene: TRBV28; CDR3 protein: CASSFITSGSNEQFF; CDR3 DNA: TGTGCCAGCAGTTTCATCACTAGCGGGAGTAATGAGCAGTTCTTC
CDR3 length: 16; D gene: TRBD2; J gene: TRBJ2-3; clone size: -; V gene: TRBV28; CDR3 protein: CASTAHSGRSEDTQYF; CDR3 DNA: TGTGCCAGCACCGCTCATAGCGGGAGGTCTGAAGATACGCAGTATTTT
CDR3 length: 14; D gene: -; J gene: TRBJ1-2; clone size: -; V gene: TRBV29-1; CDR3 protein: CSAQPAGPNYGYTF; CDR3 DNA: TGCAGCGCCCAACCGGCGGGGCCCAACTATGGCTACACCTTC
CDR3 length: 15; D gene: -; J gene: TRBJ1-2; clone size: -; V gene: TRBV2; CDR3 protein: CASSEEGFLGYGYTF; CDR3 DNA: TGTGCCAGCAGTGAGGAAGGGTTCCTAGGCTATGGCTACACCTTC
CDR3 length: 11; D gene: TRBD2; J gene: TRBJ2-1; clone size: once; V gene: TRBV29-1; CDR3 protein: CSVVGLAGFFF; CDR3 DNA: TGCAGCGTTGTCGGACTAGCGGGATTTTTCTTC
CDR3 length: 10; D gene: -; J gene: TRBJ2-3; clone size: once; V gene: TRBV20-1; CDR3 protein: CSALANTQYF; CDR3 DNA: TGCAGTGCTTTAGCGAATACGCAGTATTTT
CDR3 length: 18; D gene: -; J gene: TRBJ2-1; clone size: -; V gene: TRBV11-2; CDR3 protein: CASSYTHRDSQAYNEQFF; CDR3 DNA: TGTGCCAGCAGCTACACCCACCGGGACTCCCAAGCCTACAATGAGCAGTTCTTC
CDR3 length: 16; D gene: TRBD1; J gene: TRBJ2-2; clone size: -; V gene: TRBV28; CDR3 protein: CASSFLDRENTGELFF; CDR3 DNA: TGTGCCAGCAGTTTCCTTGACAGGGAGAACACCGGGGAGCTGTTTTTT
CDR3 length: 13; D gene: -; J gene: TRBJ2-7; clone size: -; V gene: TRBV5-1; CDR3 protein: CASSFVPAYEQYF; CDR3 DNA: TGCGCCAGCAGCTTCGTCCCGGCGTACGAGCAGTACTTC
CDR3 length: 17; D gene: TRBD2; J gene: TRBJ2-1; clone size: once; V gene: TRBV9; CDR3 protein: CASSVATGGLADNEQFF; CDR3 DNA: TGTGCCAGCAGCGTAGCTACAGGAGGGCTAGCGGACAATGAGCAGTTCTTC
CDR3 length: 16; D gene: -; J gene: TRBJ2-2; clone size: -; V gene: TRBV6-5; CDR3 protein: CASSYKGRRGTGELFF; CDR3 DNA: TGTGCCAGCAGTTACAAGGGGAGACGAGGCACCGGGGAGCTGTTTTTT
CDR3 length: 15; D gene: TRBD1; J gene: TRBJ1-6; clone size: -; V gene: TRBV7-9; CDR3 protein: CASSQLDRGGSPLHF; CDR3 DNA: TGTGCCAGCAGCCAACTAGACAGGGGAGGCTCACCCCTCCACTTT